This T cell receptor beta chain was sequenced in a study of CD8 T cells in ankylosing spondylitis. Broader study findings: A motif in TCR beta, a set of roughly 8 highly homologous variants, appeared characteristic of ankylosing spondylitis blood.

This clonotype occurred a few times. Its antigen is undetermined. Each CDR3 protein is one row after TCRdb ran MiXCR on the 5' RACE reads. The top ten clones hold 40% to 50% of a sample with 220,000 or so distinct CDR3 sequences, around 18% of them seen once. V lost 4 bases, J lost 12 bases, and 5 bases stayed unmatched. This CDR3 has 13 residues. Per the germline V gene, CDR1 is KGHSH and CDR2 is LQKENI. V and J are TRBV18 and TRBJ2-1; 11 nucleotides match TRBD2. This TCR was sampled from a male donor with ankylosing spondylitis. The source material was blood, either unsorted or a sorted T cell fraction (not recorded which). The CDR3: CASSLGTSGWQFF. The CDR3 DNA reads TGTGCCAGCTCACTAGGGACTAGCGGTTGGCAGTTCTTC.